These 10 T cell receptor beta chains were sequenced from one sample in a study of OX40 agonist ivuxolimab in advanced cancers. Some clones are missing from TCRdb's copy, which holds only in-frame ones; the method was immunoSEQ multiplex PCR. The sample has approximately 82,000 clones, around 87% seen once; the top ten hold nearly 0.55%. Sequencing was performed on CD4+ or CD8+ T cells sorted from blood, taken in a trial of the OX40 agonist ivuxolimab. These receptors were obtained from an adult with an advanced solid tumor such as melanoma, head and neck, liver or kidney cancer.

The rearrangement links TRBV9 to TRBJ2-3; the D gene is possibly TRBD2 (5 bases). Germline V gene data show CDR1 as SGDLS and CDR2 as YYNGEE. V was shortened by 7 bases and J by 0 bases, with 24 bases between the two germline ends. The CDR3 length is 18 residues. The CDR3 nucleotides read TGTGCCAGCTCCCGCTACGAGGGTTACCTCTCTAGCACAGATACGCAGTATTTT. This gives the protein CASSRYEGYLSSTDTQYF.

The chain joins TRBV5-1 to TRBJ2-7; 9 bases are shared with TRBD1. The CDR3 loop spans 14 amino acids. Germline CDR1 SGHRS, CDR2 YFSETQ. Germline trimming cut 0 bases from V and 8 bases from J; bases unmatched to any gene: 6. CDR3 nucleotides: TGCGCCAGCAGCTTGGAGACAGGGGGGAACAAGCAGTACTTC. This gives the protein CASSLETGGNKQYF.

This clone has only one observation. CDR3 nucleotides: TGTGCCAGCAGCTCCAACCGGGACAGTTTTACCTACGAGCAGTACTTC. This translates into CASSSNRDSFTYEQYF. The chain employs TRBV27 and TRBJ2-7; 7 nucleotides match TRBD1. CDR1 MNHEY and CDR2 SMNVEV come from the germline V gene (reference sequence). Trimming at V came to 6 bases and at J to 2 bases, leaving 13 bases not matched to a gene. There are 16 residues in the CDR3.

The genes are TRBV9 and TRBJ2-3, with D unclear. CDR1 and CDR2 from the germline V gene are SGDLS and YYNGEE. V was pared by 5 bases and J by 4 bases, with 11 bases between. The CDR3 length is 13 residues. CDR3 nucleotides: TGTGCCAGCAGTCTTTCCCCCGCAGATACGCAGTATTTT. Translation gives CASSLSPADTQYF.

This clone was seen a handful of times. The chain uses TRBV19 and TRBJ1-1, with no clear D. The length of the CDR3 is 13 residues. Trimming stripped 2 bases from V and 8 bases from J, with 12 bases between. Germline loops: CDR1 LNHDA, CDR2 SQIVND (reference sequence). The CDR3 loop reads CASSISDTSEAFF. The CDR3 coding sequence is TGTGCCAGTAGTATATCCGACACCTCAGAAGCTTTCTTT.

The chain employs TRBV5-4 and TRBJ2-1; TRBD2 aligns across 15 bases. CDR3 length: 20 amino acids. V trimming: 4 bases; J trimming: 1 base; junction bases outside the gene matches: 12. Germline CDR1 and CDR2: SGHNT and YYREEE (reference sequence). The CDR3 spells CASSRTWTSGGGQSYNEQFF. The CDR3 DNA reads TGTGCCAGCAGCCGAACTTGGACTAGCGGGGGGGGTCAGTCCTACAATGAGCAGTTCTTC.

The J gene is TRBJ1-5, the V gene TRBV29-1, with 11 bases aligning to TRBD1. Germline V CDR1 and CDR2: SQVTM, ANQGSEA. The trim removed 6 bases at V and 5 bases at J, leaving 3 bases unmatched. The CDR3 consists of 13 residues. CDR3 protein: CSVRTGGDQPQHF. The CDR3 bases are TGCAGCGTGAGGACAGGGGGCGATCAGCCCCAGCATTTT.

The V call is TRBV5-4, the J call TRBJ1-4, with 12 bases lining up with TRBD1. The length of the CDR3 is 16 residues. The germline V gene has CDR1 SGHNT and CDR2 YYREEE (reference sequence). V dropped 3 bases and J dropped 6; count of bases not matched to a gene: 6. The CDR3 bases are TGTGCCAGCAGCTCCGGGACAGGGGGCGCGTATGAAAAACTGTTTTTT. It yields the protein CASSSGTGGAYEKLFF.

This rearrangement joins TRBV18 to TRBJ2-3; D unclear. The V gene lost 0 bases and the J gene lost 2 bases, with 6 bases spanning the gap. Germline-derived CDR1 and CDR2 are KGHSH and LQKENI. The CDR3 runs 14 residues. CDR3: CASSPPSFTDTQYF. CDR3 bases: TGTGCCAGCTCACCACCGAGTTTCACAGATACGCAGTATTTT. The complete variable domain, with remaining parts taken from reference TRBV18 and TRBJ2-3, reads NAGVMQNPRHLVRRRGQEARLRCSPMKGHSHVYWYRQLPEEGLKFMVYLQKENIIDESGMPKERFSAEFPKEGPSILRIQQVVRGDSAAYFCASSPPSFTDTQYFGPGTRLTVL.

The rearrangement uses TRBV20-1 and TRBJ2-3; no clear D. This CDR3 has 11 residues. V lost 1 base and J lost 4, with 3 bases in between. Germline V gene lookup returns CDR1 DFQATT and CDR2 SNEGSKA (reference sequence). CDR3 amino acids: CSARAADTQYF. In DNA form, the CDR3 reads TGCAGTGCTAGAGCCGCAGATACGCAGTATTTT.